These 29 T cell receptor beta chains came from one sample sequenced in a study of blood T cell repertoires in COVID-19. Method: immunoSEQ multiplex PCR; TCRdb's copy keeps in-frame clones and lacks some. The sample carries under 400,000 clones, approximately 90% recorded once. Specimen: peripheral blood. These receptors were collected from a woman in her thirties with COVID-19, enrolled during active disease.

The chain carries TRBV5-5 and TRBJ1-2; weak D call: TRBD1 (5 bases). CDR1 is SGHKS, CDR2 YYEKEE, per germline (reference sequence). CDR3 length: 17 amino acids. Trimming took off 6 bases at V and 1 base at J, with 22 bases between the two ends. The DNA of the CDR3 is TGTGCCAGCACGCCAACGGGCAGGGCCCACCTTAACTATGGCTACACCTTC. The encoded protein is CASTPTGRAHLNYGYTF.

In its sample, this clone was seen a few times. The rearrangement joins TRBV5-1 to TRBJ2-2, with a tentative D call TRBD1 (6 bases). The CDR3 extends over 16 amino acids. Trimming stripped 4 bases from V and 6 bases from J, with 19 bases between. Germline V gene data show CDR1 as SGHRS and CDR2 as YFSETQ. The CDR3, as DNA: TGCGCCAGCAGCCCACAGGGTAAGGGTATCGCCGGGGAGCTGTTTTTT. Amino acid sequence: CASSPQGKGIAGELFF.

The V gene is TRBV7-8, the J gene TRBJ2-1; TRBD2 aligns across 9 bases. Per the germline V gene, CDR1 is SGHVS and CDR2 is FQNEAQ. The trim removed 7 bases at V and 0 bases at J, leaving 7 bases unmatched. There are 16 residues in the CDR3. The CDR3 sequence is CASKAAGGLSYNEQFF. The CDR3 DNA follows: TGTGCCAGCAAGGCAGCGGGGGGCCTCTCCTACAATGAGCAGTTCTTC.

The rearrangement joins TRBV19 to TRBJ1-1; D uncertain. The germline V gene has CDR1 LNHDA and CDR2 SQIVND (reference sequence). CDR3 size: 14 residues. V was cut by 0 bases and J by 4 bases, with 9 bases left in between. CDR3 sequence reads: CASSIDHWATEAFF. For the CDR3, the DNA is TGTGCCAGTAGTATAGATCATTGGGCCACTGAAGCTTTCTTT.

The chain is built from TRBV3-1 (or the pseudogene TRBV3-2) and TRBJ1-1, with a weak D call TRBD1 (5 bases). The CDR3 sequence is 13 residues long. Trimming shortened V by 0 bases and J by 7 bases, and 9 bases separated the two germline ends. CDR1 LGHDT and CDR2 YNNKEL come from the germline V gene (reference sequence). CDR3: CASSQEGAGEAFF. CDR3 nucleotide sequence: TGTGCCAGCAGCCAAGAAGGGGCCGGTGAAGCTTTCTTT.

The chain employs TRBV5-1 and TRBJ1-1, with D perhaps matching TRBD1 (5 bases). This CDR3 is built from 15 residues. Germline V CDR1 and CDR2: SGHRS, YFSETQ. Trimming left V 4 bases short and J 5 bases short, with 18 bases between. CDR3 sequence (DNA): TGCGCCAGCAGCGAAAACGGGGGGATTGGGACTGAAGCTTTCTTT. Translated, it gives CASSENGGIGTEAFF.

This chain connects TRBV5-6 to TRBJ2-7; 7 bases are shared with TRBD1. The germline V gene encodes CDR1 SGHDT and CDR2 YYEEEE. The ends lost 0 bases at V and 5 bases at J; junction bases unmatched: 5. CDR3 length equals 14 residues. DNA of the CDR3: TGTGCCAGCAGCTTGGGACAGGGTCCCAACGAGCAGTACTTC. Encoded protein: CASSLGQGPNEQYF.

Details on this clone: An end of the junction differs from the germline gene, which may be a read error. V usage is TRBV10-3 and J usage is TRBJ2-1; tentative D call: TRBD2 (6 bases). The CDR3 contains 13 residues. The germline gives CDR1 ENHRY, CDR2 SYGVKD. The CDR3 coding sequence is TGTGCCATCAGACTAGCCTCCGACAATGAGCAGTTCTTC. Protein product: CAIRLASDNEQFF.

This clone is a singleton in its sample. This sequence joins TRBV24-1 and TRBJ1-5; possibly TRBD1 for D (6 bases). Germline CDR1 KGHDR, CDR2 SFDVKD. This CDR3 has 14 residues. Between the trimmed V and J ends, which lost 4 bases and 7 bases, there was a span of 13 bases. Here the CDR3 reads CATSDFGQNQPQHF. The CDR3 DNA reads TGTGCCACCAGTGACTTTGGACAGAACCAGCCCCAGCATTTT.

This chain links TRBV3-1 (or the pseudogene TRBV3-2) with TRBJ1-2; D is uncertain. The CDR3 has 13 amino acids. Between the trimmed V and J ends, which lost 1 base and 7 bases, there was a span of 10 bases. Germline V lookup: CDR1 LGHDT, CDR2 YNNKEL (reference sequence). CDR3 sequence reads: CASSQVTAGGYTF. The DNA for the CDR3 is TGTGCCAGCAGCCAAGTCACAGCAGGTGGCTACACCTTC.

The chain uses TRBV7-9 and TRBJ2-6; D ambiguous. The CDR3 contains 15 residues. V was clipped by 8 bases and J by 4 bases, with 15 bases between them. The germline gives CDR1 SEHNR, CDR2 FQNEAQ (reference sequence). CDR3 sequence reads: CASFLIGEGANVLTF. DNA of the CDR3: TGTGCCAGCTTCTTAATCGGAGAGGGGGCCAACGTCCTGACTTTC.

The rearrangement joins TRBV5-1 to TRBJ1-2; 11 bases match TRBD1. This CDR3 contains 15 residues. Trimming cost V 2 bases and J 7 bases; bases outside gene matches: 7. The V gene's germline CDR1 is SGHRS and CDR2 YFSETQ. CDR3 sequence: CASSLTPGTGGGYTF. The CDR3 DNA reads as TGCGCCAGCAGCTTAACCCCCGGGACAGGGGGTGGCTACACCTTC.

The J gene is TRBJ2-1, the V gene TRBV2; 13 nucleotides match TRBD2. The CDR3 consists of 16 residues. Germline V gene data show CDR1 as SNHLY and CDR2 as FYNNEI. J was trimmed by 8 bases and V by 5 bases; bases with no gene match: 9. The CDR3 DNA follows: TGTGCCAGCAGTCTCCGGACTAGCGGGGGTATAGATGAGCAGTTCTTC. This gives the protein CASSLRTSGGIDEQFF.

This chain links TRBV20-1 with TRBJ2-1; TRBD2 aligns across 16 bases. J gave up 3 bases and V 3 bases, and 11 bases lay outside the gene matches. The CDR3 consists of 19 residues. The germline gives CDR1 DFQATT, CDR2 SNEGSKA (reference sequence). The DNA for the CDR3 is TGCAGTGCTAGTGCCCCGGGACTAGCGGGGGGGCGGGTCTACAATGAGCAGTTCTTC. Its translation: CSASAPGLAGGRVYNEQFF.

This clone was detected once. The chain carries TRBV5-1 and TRBJ1-2; tentatively, D is TRBD1 (6 bases). The V end was cut by 3 bases, the J end by 8 bases, with 20 bases between. This CDR3 comprises 15 residues. Germline CDR1 and CDR2: SGHRS and YFSETQ. The CDR3 DNA follows: TGCGCCAGCAGCTGGGACAACGACAGGTCGAGGGGCTACACCTTC. Amino acid sequence: CASSWDNDRSRGYTF. The variable domain in full, completed from reference TRBV5-1 and TRBJ1-2, reads KAGVTQTPRYLIKTRGQQVTLSCSPISGHRSVSWYQQTPGQGLQFLFEYFSETQRNKGNFPGRFSGRQFSNSRSEMNVSTLELGDSALYLCASSWDNDRSRGYTFGSGTRLTVV.

The chain has TRBV27 and TRBJ1-1; D remains unclear. The CDR3 consists of 13 residues. Between the trimmed V and J ends, which lost 3 bases and 0 bases, there was a span of 5 bases. CDR1 is MNHEY, CDR2 SMNVEV, per germline (reference sequence). CDR3: CASSFLLNTEAFF. The CDR3 DNA is TGTGCCAGCAGTTTTCTATTGAACACTGAAGCTTTCTTT.

The chain recombines TRBV28 with TRBJ1-5, with 7 bases fitting TRBD1. The V gene's germline CDR1 is MDHEN and CDR2 SYDVKM. The length of the CDR3 is 14 residues. The J segment lost 2 bases and the V segment lost 7 bases, leaving 5 bases of the junction unmatched. CDR3 nucleotides: TGTGCCAGCACCCTTACAGGGGGCAATCAGCCCCAGCATTTT. This gives the protein CASTLTGGNQPQHF.

This sequence joins TRBV19 and TRBJ1-1, with a possible D match to TRBD1 (5 bases). The germline V and J ends were trimmed by 5 bases and 6 bases, with 10 bases remaining between them. Germline V gives CDR1 LNHDA, CDR2 SQIVND (reference sequence). The CDR3 spans 12 residues. CDR3 DNA sequence: TGTGCCAGTAGTGGAGGGGCGGCTGAAGCTTTCTTT. Encoded protein: CASSGGAAEAFF.

This clone was seen a few times. This chain joins TRBV7-2 and TRBJ1-4; D gene uncertain. V lost 0 bases, J lost 0 bases, and 2 bases lay in between. Per germline, CDR1 SGHTA and CDR2 FQGNSA. The CDR3 runs 14 residues. This CDR3 reads CASSLATTNEKLFF. DNA of the CDR3: TGTGCCAGCAGCTTAGCCACAACTAATGAAAAACTGTTTTTT.

Turning to this clone: Germline is not matched at one junction end, which may reflect a read error. The chain couples TRBV6-5 to TRBJ1-5; 8 bases match TRBD1. The CDR3 extends over 15 amino acids. Germline V CDR1 and CDR2: MNHEY, SVGAGI. Here the CDR3 reads CASSNSGQGGQPQHF. In DNA form, the CDR3 reads TGTGCCAGCAGTAACTCCGGACAGGGCGGGCAGCCCCAGCATTTT.

The chain combines TRBV4-2 with TRBJ1-3; D is unclear. The CDR3 is 15 residues long. The V gene's germline CDR1 is LGHNA and CDR2 YNFKEQ. V lost 1 base and J lost 0, with 7 bases in between. In DNA, the CDR3 is TGTGCCAGCAGCCAAGGTTCAGGCTCTGGAAACACCATATATTTT. This codes for CASSQGSGSGNTIYF.

The rearrangement joins TRBV7-2 to TRBJ2-5; 11 bases are shared with TRBD2. Germline-derived CDR1 and CDR2 are SGHTA and FQGNSA. Trimming cost V 3 bases and J 2 bases; bases outside gene matches: 5. This CDR3 has 16 residues. The CDR3 region is CASSFSSGGIQETQYF. For the CDR3, the DNA is TGTGCCAGCAGCTTCTCTAGCGGGGGGATTCAAGAGACCCAGTACTTC.

J is TRBJ2-5 and V is TRBV4-2; D is perhaps TRBD2 (6 bases). The CDR3 is 15 residues long. V was cut by 4 bases and J by 1 base, with 13 bases left in between. CDR1 is LGHNA, CDR2 YNFKEQ, per germline. The chain's CDR3 is CASSPTSSGQETQYF. CDR3 DNA sequence: TGTGCCAGCAGCCCGACCAGTAGCGGCCAAGAGACCCAGTACTTC.

The chain recombines TRBV20-1 with TRBJ2-7; 7 positions agree with TRBD2. Germline CDR1 is DFQATT and CDR2 is SNEGSKA (reference sequence). This CDR3 spans 11 amino acids. With V trimmed by 6 bases and J by 4 bases, 3 bases remained unmatched. The CDR3 DNA follows: TGCAGTGCAGGACTAGTTTACGAGCAGTACTTC. Protein product: CSAGLVYEQYF.

The chain employs TRBV2 and TRBJ1-2, with D uncertain. The CDR3 extends over 16 amino acids. The germline V and J ends were trimmed by 1 base and 2 bases, with 14 bases remaining between them. In germline, CDR1 is SNHLY, CDR2 FYNNEI. CDR3 nucleotides: TGTGCCAGCAGTGAAGTCTATAGCACACCCAACTATGGCTACACCTTC. It translates to CASSEVYSTPNYGYTF.

This clone was observed a single time. J is TRBJ2-2 and V is TRBV2; D is possibly TRBD1 (6 bases). The CDR3 contains 14 residues. The germline V and J ends were trimmed by 2 bases and 5 bases, with 9 bases remaining between them. The germline V gene has CDR1 SNHLY and CDR2 FYNNEI. The CDR3 loop is CASSERQVTGELFF. In DNA, the CDR3 is TGTGCCAGCAGTGAACGACAGGTTACCGGGGAGCTGTTTTTT.

The chain recombines TRBV13 with TRBJ2-6; perhaps TRBD2 as D (5 bases). Looked up from germline, CDR1 is PRHDT and CDR2 is FYEKMQ (reference sequence). This CDR3 has 14 amino acids. The V end was cut by 8 bases, the J end by 0 bases, with 8 bases between. DNA of the CDR3: TGTGCCAGCGGACTGTACTCTGGGGCCAACGTCCTGACTTTC. Its translation is CASGLYSGANVLTF.

The V gene is TRBV6-5, the J gene TRBJ2-2; 8 bases are shared with TRBD1. Germline-derived CDR1 and CDR2 are MNHEY and SVGAGI. The trim removed 10 bases at V and 1 base at J, leaving 8 bases unmatched. The CDR3 is 15 residues long. CDR3 nucleotides: TGTGCCATAGAATCGACAGGGGAGAACACCGGGGAGCTGTTTTTT. The encoded protein is CAIESTGENTGELFF.

V is TRBV3-1 (or the pseudogene TRBV3-2) and J is TRBJ1-6, with D maybe TRBD1 (5 bases). The CDR3 sequence is 16 residues long. Trimming left V 4 bases short and J 0 bases short, with 10 bases between. Germline V gene sequence: CDR1 LGHDT, CDR2 YNNKEL (reference sequence). The CDR3, as DNA: TGTGCCAGCAGCCCTCGGGGGTTCTCCTATAATTCACCCCTCCACTTT. The encoded protein is CASSPRGFSYNSPLHF.